A single sample is the source of the 26 T cell receptor beta chains below, sequenced in a study of CD8 T cells in Susac syndrome. RNA in amounts of roughly 0.5 to 1 ug was reverse transcribed with random hexamers. TCRdb recomputed calls from the immunoSEQ multiplex PCR reads with MiXCR, one row per CDR3 protein. Of about 200,000 distinct CDR3 sequences in the sample, about 93% were seen once. Input material: CD8+ T cells from PBMCs. All receptors derive from a human donor with multiple sclerosis.

This rearrangement joins TRBV9 to TRBJ1-2; D is ambiguous. Germline CDR1 SGDLS, CDR2 YYNGEE. Trimming took 3 bases from V and 0 from J, leaving 12 bases between them. The CDR3 is made up of 15 amino acids. CDR3 sequence (DNA): TGTGCCAGCAGCGCCAGAGCAATTGCTAACTATGGCTACACCTTC. Its translation is CASSARAIANYGYTF.

This clonotype was observed once. The chain is built from TRBV7-8 and TRBJ1-6, with 10 bases lining up with TRBD1. V lost 6 bases to trimming and J lost 9 bases; unmatched junction nucleotides: 11. Looked up from germline, CDR1 is SGHVS and CDR2 is FQNEAQ. This CDR3 has 16 amino acids. CDR3 residues: CASRPTGGLGGSPLHF. The DNA of the CDR3 is TGTGCCAGCAGACCGACAGGGGGCCTAGGAGGTTCACCCCTCCACTTT.

This clonotype was seen a single time. V usage is TRBV2 and J usage is TRBJ2-1, with D possibly being TRBD2 (6 bases). CDR1 and CDR2 (germline): SNHLY, FYNNEI. Trimming left V 5 bases short and J 6 bases short, with 23 bases between. There are 17 residues in the CDR3. The CDR3 DNA reads TGTGCCAGCAGTAACCCCCCCGGGGAGGTTTGGGGCAATGAGCAGTTCTTC. The encoded protein is CASSNPPGEVWGNEQFF.

This chain connects TRBV4-1 to TRBJ1-5; D unresolved. The length of the CDR3 is 14 residues. V dropped 0 bases and J dropped 2 bases, with 5 bases sitting between them. Per germline, CDR1 MGHRA and CDR2 YSYEKL. The CDR3 protein is CASSQDSGNQPQHF. Here the CDR3 DNA reads TGCGCCAGCAGCCAAGATTCGGGCAATCAGCCCCAGCATTTT.

Only one count was recorded for this clonotype. The V call is TRBV25-1, the J call TRBJ2-7; either TRBD1 or TRBD2 may fit D (6 bases each). The germline CDR1 and CDR2 sequences are MGHDK and SYGVNS. The CDR3 has 17 residues. V lost 0 bases to trimming and J lost 5 bases, with 20 bases between them. In nucleotides, the CDR3 is TGTGCCAGCAGTGAATATGGTGGAGGGGGGTTCATCGACGAGCAGTACTTC. It codes for CASSEYGGGGFIDEQYF.

The CDR3 coding sequence is TGTGCCAGCAGCCACCGGACTAGCCTCTACAATGAGCAGTTCTTC. Protein sequence: CASSHRTSLYNEQFF. This chain uses TRBV11-3 with TRBJ2-1, with TRBD2 identical over 8 bases. The length of the CDR3 is 15 residues. CDR1 and CDR2 (germline): SGHNT, YENEEA. V lost 5 bases and J lost 3; bases outside the gene matches: 6.

For the CDR3, the DNA is TGTGCCAGCAGTTACTCTCCTACTAGCGGGAGTTTCGATGAGCAGTTCTTC. As protein: CASSYSPTSGSFDEQFF. The chain employs TRBV6-5 and TRBJ2-1; the match to TRBD2 covers 11 bases. The CDR3 totals 17 residues. Trimming took 0 bases from V and 8 from J; bases not matched to a gene: 9. Germline V lookup: CDR1 MNHEY, CDR2 SVGAGI.

The V gene is TRBV3-1, the J gene TRBJ1-3; D perhaps matches TRBD1 (5 bases). Germline V lookup: CDR1 LGHDT, CDR2 YNNKEL (reference sequence). The ends were cut back, 6 bases at V and 3 bases at J, with 21 bases in the middle. The CDR3 extends over 17 amino acids. CDR3: CASSQNMGRRFGNTIYF. Written as DNA, the CDR3 is TGTGCCAGCAGTCAGAATATGGGACGGCGGTTTGGAAACACCATATATTTT. Full variable domain (outside the CDR3, taken from reference TRBV3-1 and TRBJ1-3): DTAVSQTPKYLVTQMGNDKSIKCEQNLGHDTMYWYKQDSKKFLKIMFSYNNKELIINETVPNRFSPKSPDKAHLNLHINSLELGDSAVYFCASSQNMGRRFGNTIYFGEGSWLTVV.

The chain couples TRBV5-1 to TRBJ2-7, with D possibly called TRBD1 or TRBD2 (7 bases each). The CDR3 length is 14 residues. V was trimmed by 4 bases and J by 6 bases, leaving 17 bases between them. Germline-derived CDR1 and CDR2 are SGHRS and YFSETQ. The CDR3 nucleotides read TGCGCCAGCAGCCCATGGGAGGGGGCGGGCGAGCAGTACTTC. Amino acids: CASSPWEGAGEQYF.

The chain has TRBV4-1 and TRBJ2-5, with 9 bases that match TRBD2. This CDR3 is 17 amino acids long. V shed 2 bases and J 4 bases; nucleotides not matched to a gene: 11. CDR1 is MGHRA, CDR2 YSYEKL, per germline. CDR3 DNA: TGCGCCAGCAGCCAAATATATAGCGGGAGTCCGAGAGAGACCCAGTACTTC. Translated, it gives CASSQIYSGSPRETQYF.

The V and J genes are TRBV12-3 or TRBV12-4 and TRBJ1-2; D might be TRBD1 (5 bases). The CDR3 is 15 amino acids. Trimming cost V 8 bases and J 4 bases, with 20 bases left between them. CDR3 residues: CASVWDVGGSYGYTF. The CDR3 region has the DNA TGTGCCAGCGTGTGGGACGTCGGGGGAAGCTATGGCTACACCTTC.

V and J are TRBV2 and TRBJ1-4; TRBD1 is a possible D gene (5 bases). This CDR3 comprises 14 residues. V was pared by 0 bases and J by 11 bases, with 13 bases between. The germline CDR1 and CDR2 sequences are SNHLY and FYNNEI. The CDR3 protein is CASSEALGGEKLFF. The CDR3 nucleotides read TGTGCCAGCAGTGAAGCGCTTGGGGGTGAGAAACTGTTTTTT. Full variable domain (rest looked up from reference TRBV2 and TRBJ1-4): EPEVTQTPSHQVTQMGQEVILRCVPISNHLYFYWYRQILGQKVEFLVSFYNNEISEKSEIFDDQFSVERPDGSNFTLKIRSTKLEDSAMYFCASSEALGGEKLFFGSGTQLSVL.

The chain combines TRBV6-5 with TRBJ2-4, with D possibly matching TRBD1 (7 bases). The CDR3 is 19 residues long. Germline CDR1 MNHEY, CDR2 SVGAGI. V was shortened by 4 bases and J by 0 bases, with 22 bases between the two germline ends. Here the CDR3 reads CASSSRPGRDSIAKNIQYF. CDR3 nucleotides: TGTGCCAGCAGTTCCCGACCCGGGCGGGACAGTATAGCCAAAAACATTCAGTACTTC.

The V call is TRBV27, the J call TRBJ2-2; D gene ambiguous. The germline V gene encodes CDR1 MNHEY and CDR2 SMNVEV (reference sequence). V was shortened by 6 bases and J by 3 bases, with 14 bases between the two germline ends. CDR3 size: 15 residues. The CDR3: CASRSLPRDTGELFF. The DNA of the CDR3 is TGTGCCAGCAGGTCTCTTCCCCGTGACACCGGGGAGCTGTTTTTT.

The chain links TRBV7-8 to TRBJ2-1; 13 bases are shared with TRBD2. The CDR3 has 15 residues. Germline values: CDR1 SGHVS, CDR2 FQNEAQ. The V segment lost 5 bases and the J segment 8 bases; nucleotides outside the gene matches: 6. CDR3 in amino acids: CASSDTSGRADEQFF. The CDR3 DNA sequence: TGTGCCAGCAGCGATACTAGCGGGAGGGCCGATGAGCAGTTCTTC.

V gene TRBV6-6 combines with J gene TRBJ2-1; no firm D call. Trimming removed 2 bases from V and 10 bases from J, with 6 bases in between. The CDR3 runs 11 residues. Germline CDR1 MNHNY, CDR2 SVGAGI (reference sequence). Here the CDR3 reads CASSYTGEQFF. In DNA form, the CDR3 reads TGTGCCAGCAGTTACACCGGGGAGCAGTTCTTC.

The gene calls are TRBV6-6 and TRBJ1-1, with D unresolved. This CDR3 contains 16 residues. V was clipped by 7 bases and J by 0 bases, with 18 bases between them. Germline V CDR1 and CDR2: MNHNY, SVGAGI (reference sequence). The CDR3 is CASTPGLRPMNTEAFF. In nucleotides, the CDR3 is TGTGCCAGCACACCAGGTCTTCGCCCGATGAACACTGAAGCTTTCTTT.

Only one count was recorded for this clonotype. The chain recombines TRBV6-5 with TRBJ1-1; D gene unclear. Trimming removed 5 bases from V and 1 base from J, with 14 bases in between. The CDR3 sequence is 15 residues long. Germline CDR1 MNHEY, CDR2 SVGAGI. DNA for the CDR3: TGTGCCAGCAGTCCTCCATTTACGACGAACACTGAAGCTTTCTTT. Translation gives CASSPPFTTNTEAFF.

J is TRBJ2-3 and V is TRBV5-6; D might be TRBD2 (7 bases). With 1 base removed from V and 9 bases from J, the gap between germline ends came to 15 bases. Germline CDR1 is SGHDT and CDR2 is YYEEEE. This CDR3 has 14 amino acids. The CDR3 sequence is CASSLNGGLGTQYF. DNA of the CDR3: TGTGCCAGCAGCTTGAACGGGGGGCTCGGCACGCAGTATTTT.

This chain links TRBV13 with TRBJ2-5, with a tentative D call TRBD2 (5 bases). The CDR3 covers 13 residues. Trimming pared 1 base from V and 4 bases from J, leaving 7 bases between. The germline V gene has CDR1 PRHDT and CDR2 FYEKMQ (reference sequence). The CDR3 DNA reads TGTGCCAGCAGCTTAGAGGCGGGAGAGACCCAGTACTTC. It codes for CASSLEAGETQYF.

This chain uses TRBV5-6 with TRBJ2-5; D unclear. V dropped 1 base and J dropped 0 bases, with 7 bases sitting between them. This CDR3 spans 14 amino acids. In germline, CDR1 is SGHDT, CDR2 YYEEEE. The CDR3, as DNA: TGTGCCAGCAGCTTGAAGGAGTACCAAGAGACCCAGTACTTC. It codes for CASSLKEYQETQYF.

This chain uses TRBV29-1 with TRBJ1-2; 10 positions agree with TRBD1. Losses at the gene ends were 7 bases for V and 6 bases for J; bases not matched to a gene: 5. CDR1 is SQVTM, CDR2 ANQGSEA, per germline. This CDR3 has 12 residues. The CDR3 region is CSAGQGEDGYTF. The DNA of the CDR3 is TGCAGCGCCGGACAGGGGGAGGATGGCTACACCTTC.

The J gene is TRBJ2-7, the V gene TRBV5-6, with 9 bases identical to TRBD2. V was pared by 1 base and J by 3 bases, with 8 bases of the junction left unmatched. The CDR3 spans 16 residues. The germline V gene encodes CDR1 SGHDT and CDR2 YYEEEE. CDR3: CASSLYSLAGIYEQYF. In DNA form, the CDR3 reads TGTGCCAGCAGCTTGTATAGCCTAGCGGGAATCTACGAGCAGTACTTC.

This chain connects TRBV11-2 to TRBJ2-7; 7 bases are a match to TRBD1. Germline V gene sequence: CDR1 SGHAT, CDR2 FQNNGV. The CDR3 length is 12 residues. With 5 bases clipped from V and 6 bases from J, the junction kept 4 bases outside the gene matches. CDR3 amino acids: CASSLRGPEQYF. In DNA form, the CDR3 reads TGTGCCAGCAGCCTGAGGGGGCCCGAGCAGTACTTC. Based on the CDR3 plus reference TRBV11-2 and TRBJ2-7, the full variable domain is EAGVAQSPRYKIIEKRQSVAFWCNPISGHATLYWYQQILGQGPKLLIQFQNNGVVDDSQLPKDRFSAERLKGVDSTLKIQPAKLEDSAVYLCASSLRGPEQYFGPGTRLTVT.

The chain employs TRBV12-3 or TRBV12-4 and TRBJ2-1; D may be TRBD2 (6 bases). V dropped 5 bases and J dropped 1 base, with 15 bases sitting between them. The CDR3 spans 16 residues. The DNA for the CDR3 is TGTGCCAGCAGTCCCCCGGGGGACGGTTCCTACAATGAGCAGTTCTTC. Amino acids: CASSPPGDGSYNEQFF.

The J gene is TRBJ2-7, the V gene TRBV7-9, with a tentative D call TRBD2 (6 bases). Trimming left V 6 bases short and J 3 bases short, with 12 bases between. CDR3 length equals 13 residues. Germline V lookup: CDR1 SEHNR, CDR2 FQNEAQ (reference sequence). CDR3 nucleotides: TGTGCCAGCAGATCCGGGACTCGCTACGAGCAGTACTTC. Translation: CASRSGTRYEQYF.